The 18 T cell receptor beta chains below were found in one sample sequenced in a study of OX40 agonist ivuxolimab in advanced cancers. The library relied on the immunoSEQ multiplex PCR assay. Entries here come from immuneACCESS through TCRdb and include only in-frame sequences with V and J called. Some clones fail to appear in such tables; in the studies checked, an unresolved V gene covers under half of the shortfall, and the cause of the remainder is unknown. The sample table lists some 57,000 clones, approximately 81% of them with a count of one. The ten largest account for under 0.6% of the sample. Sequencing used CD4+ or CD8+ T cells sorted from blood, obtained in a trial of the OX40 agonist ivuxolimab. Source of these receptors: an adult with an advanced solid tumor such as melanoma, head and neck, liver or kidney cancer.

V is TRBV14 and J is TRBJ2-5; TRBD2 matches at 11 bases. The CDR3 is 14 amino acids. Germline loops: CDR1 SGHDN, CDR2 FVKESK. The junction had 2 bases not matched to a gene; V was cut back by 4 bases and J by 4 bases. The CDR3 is CASSPGLAGETQYF. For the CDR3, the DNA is TGTGCCAGCAGCCCCGGACTAGCGGGAGAGACCCAGTACTTC.

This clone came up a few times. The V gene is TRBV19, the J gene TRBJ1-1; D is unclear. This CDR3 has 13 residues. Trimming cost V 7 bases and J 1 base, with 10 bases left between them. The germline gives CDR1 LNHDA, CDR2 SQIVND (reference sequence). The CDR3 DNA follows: TGTGCCAGTATGTACAGTCCGAACACTGAAGCTTTCTTT. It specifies CASMYSPNTEAFF.

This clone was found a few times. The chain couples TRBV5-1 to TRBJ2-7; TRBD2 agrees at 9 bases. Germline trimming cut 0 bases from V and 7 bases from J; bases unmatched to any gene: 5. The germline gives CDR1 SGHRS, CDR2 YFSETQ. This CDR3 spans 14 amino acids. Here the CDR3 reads CASSLESGRREQYF. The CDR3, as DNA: TGCGCCAGCAGCTTGGAGAGCGGGAGGCGGGAGCAGTACTTC.

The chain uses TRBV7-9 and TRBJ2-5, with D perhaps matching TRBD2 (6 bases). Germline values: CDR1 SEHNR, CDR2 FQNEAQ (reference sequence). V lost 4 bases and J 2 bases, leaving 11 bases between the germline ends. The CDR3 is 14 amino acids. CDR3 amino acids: CASSSRTTQETQYF. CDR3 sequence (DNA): TGTGCCAGCAGCTCCAGGACTACTCAAGAGACCCAGTACTTC.

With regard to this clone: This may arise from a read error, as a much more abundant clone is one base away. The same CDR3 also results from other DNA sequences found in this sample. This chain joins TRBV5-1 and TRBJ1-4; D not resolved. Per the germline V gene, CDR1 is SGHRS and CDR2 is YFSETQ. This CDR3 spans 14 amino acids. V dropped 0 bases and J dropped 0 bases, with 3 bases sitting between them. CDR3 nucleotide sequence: TGCGCCAGCAGCTTGGGTGCAACTAATGAAAAACTGTTTTTT. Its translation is CASSLGATNEKLFF.

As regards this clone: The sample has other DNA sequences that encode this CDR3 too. The CDR3 bases are TGTGCCAGCTCACCCGGGACTGACACCGGGGAGCTGTTTTTT. Protein: CASSPGTDTGELFF. This rearrangement joins TRBV18 to TRBJ2-2; D is perhaps TRBD2 (6 bases). CDR3 size: 14 residues. Trimming cost V 3 bases and J 3 bases, with 8 bases left between them. Germline CDR1 reads KGHSH; CDR2 reads LQKENI.

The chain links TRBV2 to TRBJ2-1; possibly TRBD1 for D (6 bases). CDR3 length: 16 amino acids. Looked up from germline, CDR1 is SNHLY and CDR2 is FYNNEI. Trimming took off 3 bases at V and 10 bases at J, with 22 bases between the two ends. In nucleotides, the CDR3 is TGTGCCAGCAGTGATCAGGGACACCGCCTCCGGTGGGAGCAGTTCTTC. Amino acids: CASSDQGHRLRWEQFF.

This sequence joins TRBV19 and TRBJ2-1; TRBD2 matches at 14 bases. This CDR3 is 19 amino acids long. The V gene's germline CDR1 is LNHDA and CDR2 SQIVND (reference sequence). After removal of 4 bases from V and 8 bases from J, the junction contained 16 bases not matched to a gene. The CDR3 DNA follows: TGTGCCAGTAGTAGAATTCGCCGAGCTGGGACTAGCGGGAGACATGAGCAGTTCTTC. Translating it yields CASSRIRRAGTSGRHEQFF.

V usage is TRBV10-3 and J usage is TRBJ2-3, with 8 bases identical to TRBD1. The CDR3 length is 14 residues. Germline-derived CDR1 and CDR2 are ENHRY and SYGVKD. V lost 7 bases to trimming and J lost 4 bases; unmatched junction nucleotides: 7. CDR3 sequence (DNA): TGTGCCATCAACAGGGGGACTGAAGCAGATACGCAGTATTTT. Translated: CAINRGTEADTQYF.

The CDR3 DNA follows: TGTGCCAGCAGCCGGGGGTCCTACAATGAGCAGTTCTTC. This translates into CASSRGSYNEQFF. The rearrangement links TRBV11-2 to TRBJ2-1, with D possibly matching TRBD2 (6 bases). Between the trimmed V and J ends, which lost 5 bases and 1 base, there was a span of 6 bases. Germline CDR1 SGHAT, CDR2 FQNNGV. The CDR3 runs 13 residues.

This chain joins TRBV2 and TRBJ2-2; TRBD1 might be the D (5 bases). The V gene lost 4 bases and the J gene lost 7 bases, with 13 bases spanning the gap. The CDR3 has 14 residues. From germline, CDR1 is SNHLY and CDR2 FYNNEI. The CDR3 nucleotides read TGTGCCAGCAGTGTTAGCAGGGTCATCGGGGAGCTGTTTTTT. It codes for CASSVSRVIGELFF.

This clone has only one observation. CDR3 bases: TGTGCCAGCTCACCAGAGAACATCAATGAGCAGTTCTTC. Protein: CASSPENINEQFF. The chain is built from TRBV18 and TRBJ2-1; no definite D call. In germline, CDR1 is KGHSH, CDR2 LQKENI. CDR3 length: 13 amino acids. V was trimmed by 2 bases and J by 6 bases, leaving 8 bases between them.

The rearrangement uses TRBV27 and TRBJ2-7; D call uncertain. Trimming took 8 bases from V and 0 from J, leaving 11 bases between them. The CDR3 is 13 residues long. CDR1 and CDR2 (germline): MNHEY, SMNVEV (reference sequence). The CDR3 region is CASRSLVSYEQYF. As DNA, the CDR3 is TGTGCCAGCCGGTCACTGGTCTCCTACGAGCAGTACTTC.

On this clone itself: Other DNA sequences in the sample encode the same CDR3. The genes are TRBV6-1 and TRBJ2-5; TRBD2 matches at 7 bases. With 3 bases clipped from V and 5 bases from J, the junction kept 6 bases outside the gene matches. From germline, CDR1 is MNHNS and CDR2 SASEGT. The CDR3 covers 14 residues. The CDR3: CASSEGGSRETQYF. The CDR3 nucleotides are TGTGCCAGCAGTGAGGGGGGGAGTAGGGAGACCCAGTACTTC.

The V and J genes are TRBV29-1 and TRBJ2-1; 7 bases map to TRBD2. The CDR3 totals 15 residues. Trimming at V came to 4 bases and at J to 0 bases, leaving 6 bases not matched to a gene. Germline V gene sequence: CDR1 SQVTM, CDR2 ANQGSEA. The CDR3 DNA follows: TGCAGCGTTGTACCCGCTAGCGGCTCCTACAATGAGCAGTTCTTC. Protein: CSVVPASGSYNEQFF.

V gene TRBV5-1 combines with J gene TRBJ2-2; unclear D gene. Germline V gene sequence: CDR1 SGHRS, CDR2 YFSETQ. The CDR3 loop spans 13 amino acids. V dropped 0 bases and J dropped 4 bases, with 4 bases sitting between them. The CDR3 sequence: CASSLEPTGELFF. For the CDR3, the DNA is TGCGCCAGCAGCTTGGAGCCCACCGGGGAGCTGTTTTTT.

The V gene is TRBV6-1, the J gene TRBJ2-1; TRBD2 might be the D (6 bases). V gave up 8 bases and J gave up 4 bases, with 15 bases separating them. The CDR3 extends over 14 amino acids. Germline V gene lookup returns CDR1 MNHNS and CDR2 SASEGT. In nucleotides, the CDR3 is TGTGCCAGCGGAACGGGAGACATGTACAATGAGCAGTTCTTC. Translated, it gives CASGTGDMYNEQFF.

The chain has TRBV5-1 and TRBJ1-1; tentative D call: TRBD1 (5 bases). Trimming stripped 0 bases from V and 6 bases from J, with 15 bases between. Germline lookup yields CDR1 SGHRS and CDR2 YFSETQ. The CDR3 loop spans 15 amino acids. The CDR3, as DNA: TGCGCCAGCAGCTTGGGGTCAGGGAGGGGCTCTGAAGCTTTCTTT. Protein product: CASSLGSGRGSEAFF.